This T cell receptor beta chain came from a study of CD8 T cells in ankylosing spondylitis. General study results and limits: Reportedly, matched ankylosing spondylitis synovial fluid was significantly enriched for disease-linked clones. Researchers report that disease-linked clones proved CD8+ and relatively rare in peripheral blood. Made up of fewer than 10 highly homologous variants, a TCR beta motif appeared characteristic of ankylosing spondylitis blood.

V shed 4 bases and J shed 5 bases, with 16 bases lying between them. Germline values: CDR1 SGDLS, CDR2 YYNGEE. The CDR3 has 15 residues. Quantitative 5'-RACE was performed with molecular barcodes, and it yielded the TCR beta libraries. TCRdb passed the 5' RACE reads through MiXCR, listing each CDR3 protein once. The table shows 150,000 to 200,000 distinct CDR3 sequences, with under 15% occurring only once. The table lists this clonotype with many counts. Its antigen is not identified. V usage is TRBV9 and J usage is TRBJ2-1, with D tentatively TRBD1 or TRBD2 (6 bases each). The sequence was obtained from a female donor with ankylosing spondylitis or in good health (not recorded which). The sequencing sample was made of blood, either unsorted or a sorted T cell fraction (not recorded which). The CDR3 loop is CASSQLGGPHNEQFF. For the CDR3, the DNA is TGTGCCAGCAGCCAACTAGGGGGGCCCCACAATGAGCAGTTCTTC. Full variable domain (outside the CDR3, taken from reference TRBV9 and TRBJ2-1): DSGVTQTPKHLITATGQRVTLRCSPRSGDLSVYWYQQSLDQGLQFLIQYYNGEERAKGNILERFSAQQFPDLHSELNLSSLELGDSALYFCASSQLGGPHNEQFFGPGTRLTVL.